These T cell receptor beta chains were read from a single sample in a study of shared clonotypes between healthy human individuals. Assay used: immunoSEQ multiplex PCR; TCRdb lists only in-frame clones, some missing. The table lists about 2.1 million clones, about 92% of them singletons, with under 2% in the top ten. The sequenced material came from naive CD8+ T cells from PBMCs. These receptors were taken from a man aged 18 to 29 in good health. Some clones in this sample may be carry-over from other donors' samples. Both conserved end residues are part of each CDR3. D genes are given only for firm matches. Rows may omit the clone size; those that give it use once, few, many or a size class.

>NA|TRBV28|TRBJ2-7|NA
TGTGCCAGCAGTTCGCCGAAGGAGGACGCCGACTCCTACGAGCAGTACTTC
CASSSPKEDADSYEQYF
>NA|TRBV19|TRBJ1-4|TRBD1
TGTGCCAGTAGTGTACAGGGGGCCCCTAATGAAAAACTGTTTTTT
CASSVQGAPNEKLFF
>NA|TRBV7-8|TRBJ2-1|NA
TGTGCCAGCAGCTTAGTGGGAGCTGAGCAGTTCTTC
CASSLVGAEQFF
>NA|TRBV6-5|TRBJ2-7|TRBD2
TGTGCCAGCAGATTACTAGCGGGAGTGGGGGAGCAGTACTTC
CASRLLAGVGEQYF
>NA|TRBV15|TRBJ2-2|TRBD2
TGTGCCACTGGACTAGCGGGATTAAACACCGGGGAGCTGTTTTTT
CATGLAGLNTGELFF
>NA|TRBV7-9|TRBJ2-5|NA
TGTGCCAGCAGCTCAAGCACCCAGGGGCCGTACCAAGAGACCCAGTACTTC
CASSSSTQGPYQETQYF
>NA|TRBV6-5|TRBJ2-1|TRBD2
TGTGCCAGCAGTTACTCGAGGGGAGGGCGGTCCAATGAGCAGTTCTTC
CASSYSRGGRSNEQFF
>NA|TRBV7-9|TRBJ2-7|NA
TGTGCCAGCAGCCCTCCGGGCGGCTCCTACGAGCAGTACTTC
CASSPPGGSYEQYF
>NA|TRBV7-9|TRBJ2-7|NA
TGTGCCAGCAGCTCCGGGACCCACGAGCAGTACTTC
CASSSGTHEQYF
>NA|TRBV6-5|TRBJ2-1|NA
TGTGCCAGTCTGTCCGGTGGAGCGCAGTTCTTC
CASLSGGAQFF
>NA|TRBV6-5|TRBJ2-1|NA
TGTGCCAGCAGCCCCAGGGACATCTCCTACAATGAGCAGTTCTTC
CASSPRDISYNEQFF
>NA|TRBV27|TRBJ2-4|NA
TGTGCCAGCAGTTACTTAGGGGCAGGAGCCAAAAACATTCAGTACTTC
CASSYLGAGAKNIQYF
>NA|TRBV29-1|TRBJ2-1|TRBD2
TGCAGCGACCTGGGACTAGCGGGAGGGCAACCCAATGAGCAGTTCTTC
CSDLGLAGGQPNEQFF
>NA|TRBV7-6|TRBJ2-7|TRBD1
TGTGCCAGCAGCTCATCGGACAGGGGCGAGCAGTACTTC
CASSSSDRGEQYF
>NA|TRBV15|TRBJ2-7|TRBD2
TGTGCCACCAGCAGAGTGCGGACTAGCGGGATTTACGAGCAGTACTTC
CATSRVRTSGIYEQYF
>NA|TRBV7-6|TRBJ2-7|TRBD2
TGTGCCAGCAGCCCGAAGGGACTAGCGATTTTCTACGAGCAGTACTTC
CASSPKGLAIFYEQYF
>NA|TRBV5-1|TRBJ2-7|NA
TGCGCCAGCAGCAGCCAGGGACGGTCTGTTCGGGGCGAGCAGTACTTC
CASSSQGRSVRGEQYF
>NA|TRBV27|TRBJ1-2|NA
TGTGCCAGCTCACCTCTGGGAGGGTCTGAGAATGGCTACACCTTC
CASSPLGGSENGYTF
>NA|TRBV2|TRBJ2-3|NA
TGTGCCAGCAGTGAAGGGACATATGCTAGCACAGATACGCAGTATTTT
CASSEGTYASTDTQYF
>NA|TRBV6-6|TRBJ2-1|NA
TGTGCCAGCAGCTCCCCTCGGGACTTAGTAGGGGATGAGCAGTTCTTC
CASSSPRDLVGDEQFF
>NA|TRBV4-1|TRBJ2-7|NA
TGCGCCAGCAGCCAAGGCCTGGGGTACGAGCAATACTTC
CASSQGLGYEQYF
>NA|TRBV7-8|TRBJ2-7|NA
TGTGCCACCAGTGGGTGGGGAGGTCTCTACGAGCAGTACTTC
CATSGWGGLYEQYF
>NA|TRBV7-8|TRBJ2-7|TRBD1
TGTGCCAGCAGCCCCAACAGGGGACAGGGGCCCCTCACCTACGAGCAGTACTTC
CASSPNRGQGPLTYEQYF
>NA|TRBV7-8|TRBJ2-1|NA
TGTGCCAGCAGCCTAAGAGGGTTCAATGAGCAGTTCTTC
CASSLRGFNEQFF
>NA|TRBV11-2|TRBJ2-7|TRBD1
TGTGCCAGCAGCATAAGGACAGGACCCCCTAGTGCCGACGAGCAGTACTTC
CASSIRTGPPSADEQYF
>NA|TRBV7-6|TRBJ2-2|NA
TGTGCCAGCAGCACTCGGGTATCCAACACCGGGGAGCTGTTTTTT
CASSTRVSNTGELFF
>NA|TRBV6-5|TRBJ2-7|TRBD1
TGTGCCACCAGAAGACAGGGAAAATACGAGCAGTACTTC
CATRRQGKYEQYF
>NA|TRBV7-9|TRBJ1-2|NA
TGTGCCACCAACCAAGCGGAAGTGGGGTATGGCTACACCTTC
CATNQAEVGYGYTF
>NA|TRBV7-6|TRBJ2-3|TRBD2
TGTGCCAGCAGCTCCGGGAGGGCAGATACGCAGTATTTT
CASSSGRADTQYF
>NA|TRBV27|TRBJ2-1|NA
TGTGCCAGCAGTTTTGGTAGACTGGGCGAGCAGTTCTTC
CASSFGRLGEQFF
>NA|TRBV6-5|TRBJ2-2|NA
TGTGCCAGCGCTTACCTGACCGGGGAGCTGTTTTTT
CASAYLTGELFF
>NA|TRBV10-3|TRBJ1-5|NA
TGTGCCATCAGTGAGGCAGGGGATCAGCCCCAGCATTTT
CAISEAGDQPQHF
>NA|TRBV7-8|TRBJ2-7|TRBD2
TGTGCCAGCAGCTTTATAGCGGGAGGGCCCGGCGAGCAGTACTTC
CASSFIAGGPGEQYF
>once|TRBV4-2|TRBJ2-1|TRBD2
TGTGCCAGTTCTAGCGGAGGGATTGCCAATGAGCAGTTCTTC
CASSSGGIANEQFF
>few|TRBV9|TRBJ2-1|TRBD1
TGTGCCAGCAGCGACGGACAGGGGTTCAACAATGAGCAGTTCTTC
CASSDGQGFNNEQFF
>NA|TRBV2|TRBJ2-7|NA
TGTGCCAGCAGTGAAGCTGGGTCCTTTTCTCAGATGGGGGAGCAGTACTTC
CASSEAGSFSQMGEQYF
>NA|TRBV6-1|TRBJ2-7|NA
TGTGCCAGCAGTGAAGCGAGGGGCACCCTCTCCTACGAGCAGTACTTC
CASSEARGTLSYEQYF
>NA|TRBV7-9|TRBJ2-2|NA
TGTGCCAGCAGCATGAGATGGGGTGGCGGGGAGCTGTTTTTT
CASSMRWGGGELFF
>NA|TRBV5-5|TRBJ2-6|NA
TGTGCCAGCAGCTTGGATCAGGGATACGGGGCCAACGTCCTGACTTTC
CASSLDQGYGANVLTF
>NA|TRBV7-9|TRBJ2-7|NA
TGTGCCAGCTGGGGGACCCCTGGGTCCCACGAGCAGTACTTC
CASWGTPGSHEQYF
>NA|TRBV25-1|TRBJ2-1|NA
TGTGCCAGCAGTGAAATTAGTCAAGGTGAGCAGTTCTTC
CASSEISQGEQFF
>once|TRBV27|TRBJ2-5|TRBD2
TGTGCCAGCAGTTTAAGCGGGAGGGTGGAGACCCAGTACTTC
CASSLSGRVETQYF
>NA|TRBV9|TRBJ1-4|TRBD1
TGTGCCAGCAGCGATCGGACAGGAAGTGAAAAACTGTTTTTT
CASSDRTGSEKLFF
>once|TRBV11-2|TRBJ1-4|NA
TGTGCCAGCAGCTTAGACTCAGGAGACAATGAAAAACTGTTTTTT
CASSLDSGDNEKLFF
>NA|TRBV7-3|TRBJ2-7|NA
TGTGCCAGCAGCTTAAACGGAAGGGACGAGCAGTACTTC
CASSLNGRDEQYF
>NA|TRBV4-3|TRBJ1-1|NA
TGCGCCAGCACCAAGTCCGGCAGGGTAGACACTGAAGCTTTCTTT
CASTKSGRVDTEAFF
>few|TRBV9|TRBJ1-1|TRBD1
TGTGCCAGCAGCGTAGGTGGGACAGCGTTGAACACTGAAGCTTTCTTT
CASSVGGTALNTEAFF
>NA|TRBV28|TRBJ2-2|TRBD2
TGTGCCAGCAGTTTAGGGGTAGCGGGGATGAACACCGGGGAGCTGTTTTTT
CASSLGVAGMNTGELFF
>NA|TRBV7-9|TRBJ2-1|NA
TGTGCCAGCAGCTTAGAACCTCAGGGGGGGTTAATACAATGGTTCTTC
CASSLEPQGGLIQWFF